This entry lists 10 T cell receptor beta chains sequenced from one sample in a study of cytomegalovirus exposure and HLA in healthy donors. The PCR contained 60 Vbeta and 13 Jbeta primers. Only in-frame clones appear in the TCRdb table, and some are missing; sequencing was by immunoSEQ multiplex PCR. This repertoire shows about 220,000 clones, over 80% found once; its top ten account for more than 0.6%. Material: PBMCs. The receptors come from a boy under 10 years old in good health and CMV-seronegative.

The chain recombines TRBV2 with TRBJ1-2; possibly TRBD1 for D (5 bases). V lost 0 bases and J lost 8, with 13 bases in between. The CDR3 contains 14 residues. Germline V gene lookup returns CDR1 SNHLY and CDR2 FYNNEI. CDR3 sequence (DNA): TGTGCCAGCAGTGAAGCGCTTCAGGGTTACGGCTACACCTTC. Encoded protein: CASSEALQGYGYTF. The complete variable domain, with remaining parts taken from reference TRBV2 and TRBJ1-2, reads EPEVTQTPSHQVTQMGQEVILRCVPISNHLYFYWYRQILGQKVEFLVSFYNNEISEKSEIFDDQFSVERPDGSNFTLKIRSTKLEDSAMYFCASSEALQGYGYTFGSGTRLTVV.

The chain links TRBV7-8 to TRBJ2-1; TRBD2 aligns across 12 bases. CDR3 length: 15 residues. V gave up 3 bases and J gave up 6 bases; unmatched junction bases: 3. Germline lookup yields CDR1 SGHVS and CDR2 FQNEAQ. This chain's CDR3 is CASSLTSGGTNEQFF. The DNA of the CDR3 is TGTGCCAGCAGCTTGACTAGCGGGGGTACCAATGAGCAGTTCTTC.

This rearrangement joins TRBV6-1 to TRBJ2-7; D is uncertain. Trimming cost V 5 bases and J 9 bases, with 8 bases left between them. The CDR3 extends over 10 amino acids. Germline V gives CDR1 MNHNS, CDR2 SASEGT. For the CDR3, the DNA is TGTGCCAGCAGTTATTTCCCGCAGTACTTC. This codes for CASSYFPQYF.

The V and J genes are TRBV6-5 and TRBJ2-3; no definite D call. The germline V and J ends were trimmed by 5 bases and 0 bases, with 12 bases remaining between them. The CDR3 spans 15 residues. Germline V gene sequence: CDR1 MNHEY, CDR2 SVGAGI. The CDR3 loop is CASSQDWPSTDTQYF. In DNA, the CDR3 is TGTGCCAGCAGTCAAGACTGGCCCAGCACAGATACGCAGTATTTT.

A few counts support this clone. The J gene is TRBJ1-1, the V gene TRBV5-1; 7 bases line up with TRBD1. Germline V gene lookup returns CDR1 SGHRS and CDR2 YFSETQ. J lost 6 bases, V lost 4 bases, and 6 bases had no gene match. The CDR3 is 13 residues long. The CDR3 protein is CASSRGQVAEAFF. CDR3 in DNA: TGCGCCAGCAGCCGCGGACAGGTCGCTGAAGCTTTCTTT.

The chain carries TRBV29-1 and TRBJ2-1; TRBD1 matches 8 bases. After removal of 0 bases from V and 9 bases from J, the junction contained 16 bases not matched to a gene. Per the germline V gene, CDR1 is SQVTM and CDR2 is ANQGSEA. CDR3 length equals 17 residues. CDR3 in amino acids: CSVEDLAGQVLTCEQFF. CDR3 in DNA: TGCAGCGTTGAAGATCTCGCGGGACAGGTTCTAACCTGTGAGCAGTTCTTC.

The chain has TRBV2 and TRBJ1-1; 9 nucleotides match TRBD1. Germline V gene sequence: CDR1 SNHLY, CDR2 FYNNEI. V gave up 8 bases and J gave up 0 bases; unmatched junction bases: 10. The CDR3 loop spans 16 amino acids. CDR3 bases: TGTGCCAGCGGGTTGAGGACAGGGGCCATGAACACTGAAGCTTTCTTT. This sequence encodes CASGLRTGAMNTEAFF.

V and J are TRBV5-1 and TRBJ2-2, with a weak D call TRBD2 (6 bases). V was shortened by 2 bases and J by 6 bases, with 8 bases between the two germline ends. Germline-derived CDR1 and CDR2 are SGHRS and YFSETQ. This CDR3 has 13 residues. The CDR3 sequence is CASSFRDSGELFF. DNA of the CDR3: TGCGCCAGCAGCTTTAGGGACTCCGGGGAGCTGTTTTTT.

The chain joins TRBV13 to TRBJ2-1, with 14 positions matching TRBD2. The CDR3 extends over 19 amino acids. Germline-derived CDR1 and CDR2 are PRHDT and FYEKMQ (reference sequence). V was pared by 5 bases and J by 4 bases, with 13 bases of the junction left unmatched. The CDR3 protein is CASSPGRLAGGGVYNEQFF. In nucleotides, the CDR3 is TGTGCCAGCAGCCCCGGTCGACTAGCGGGAGGGGGAGTTTACAATGAGCAGTTCTTC.

The rearrangement uses TRBV25-1 and TRBJ1-2; 7 bases align to TRBD1. Germline V gene lookup returns CDR1 MGHDK and CDR2 SYGVNS. The CDR3 spans 14 residues. Trimming took 3 bases from V and 3 from J; bases not matched to a gene: 4. CDR3 residues: CASSETGTYYGYTF. The CDR3, as DNA: TGTGCCAGCAGTGAGACAGGGACATACTATGGCTACACCTTC.